These 30 T cell receptor beta chains came from one sample sequenced in a study of T cell clusters in autoimmune cytopenias. Tens of thousands of genome equivalents of blood DNA were amplified for TRB. TRB rearrangements were amplified by touch-down multiplex PCR with mixed TRB-A/B primers. TCRdb reprocessed the multiplex PCR reads, with one entry per CDR3 protein and no DNA. The listing records about 9,500 distinct CDR3 sequences. Sequencing was performed on peripheral blood. The source of these receptors is a human donor with an autoimmune cytopenia or autoimmune hepatitis (not recorded which).

This clonotype ranks as medium-sized (0.01 to 0.1%) in terms of frequency. The chain employs TRBV27 and TRBJ1-2; the D gene TCRdb calls, TRBD1, cannot be checked with no DNA. The CDR3 totals 13 residues. Germline V gives CDR1 MNHEY, CDR2 SMNVEV (reference sequence). This CDR3 reads CASSEQGTYGYTF.

This rearrangement joins TRBV2 to TRBJ2-3; TCRdb's assignment of TRBD2 cannot be checked, as there is no DNA. Germline loops: CDR1 SNHLY, CDR2 FYNNEI. CDR3 length: 14 amino acids. CDR3 amino acids: CASSDWRGSDTQYF.

This clonotype registers medium-sized (0.01 to 0.1%) by frequency. This CDR3 reads CASSRQGRRQDEKLFF. The chain couples TRBV13 to TRBJ1-4; checking the TCRdb D call of TRBD1 is not possible without DNA. Germline CDR1 and CDR2: PRHDT and FYEKMQ (reference sequence). This CDR3 is 16 amino acids long.

CDR3 sequence reads: CASSRVGYNEQFF. This chain joins TRBV14 and TRBJ2-1. This CDR3 is built from 13 residues. Germline assignment: CDR1 SGHDN and CDR2 FVKESK.

Considering frequency, this clonotype is medium-sized (0.01 to 0.1%). The rearrangement links TRBV6-6 to TRBJ1-1. The germline CDR1 and CDR2 sequences are MNHNY and SVGAGI (reference sequence). The CDR3 has 14 residues. CDR3 sequence reads: CASIPRDSGTEAFF.

The chain links TRBV5-8 to TRBJ1-5; TCRdb names TRBD1, which stays unverified in the absence of DNA. The germline V gene has CDR1 SGHTS and CDR2 YDEGEE. This CDR3 spans 14 amino acids. This chain's CDR3 is CASSFRGAVQPQHF.

This clonotype is deemed medium-sized by its frequency. The chain recombines TRBV6-2 or TRBV6-3 with TRBJ2-3; TCRdb's D call of TRBD2 is untestable without DNA. Germline V gene data show CDR1 as MNHEY and CDR2 as SVGEGT. The CDR3 totals 14 residues. This CDR3 reads CATLGGLATDTQYF.

The genes are TRBV25-1 and TRBJ1-4; there is no DNA to check the TCRdb D call of TRBD1. Germline V gene data show CDR1 as MGHDK and CDR2 as SYGVNS. The CDR3 consists of 13 residues. The CDR3 spells CASSEQGREKLFF.

V gene TRBV12-3 or TRBV12-4 combines with J gene TRBJ2-1; TCRdb's assignment of TRBD2 cannot be checked, as there is no DNA. The length of the CDR3 is 15 residues. This chain's CDR3 is CASSSWTSGSNEQFF.

By frequency, this clonotype registers medium-sized. The J gene is TRBJ1-6, the V gene TRBV6-5. Per the germline V gene, CDR1 is MNHEY and CDR2 is SVGAGI. This CDR3 comprises 17 residues. CDR3 sequence reads: CASSYPRGGLLDSPLHF.

The V gene is TRBV28, the J gene TRBJ1-4. From germline, CDR1 is MDHEN and CDR2 SYDVKM. There are 12 residues in the CDR3. The CDR3 loop is CASSLLDEKLFF.

This clonotype is medium-sized by frequency. The rearrangement uses TRBV12-3 or TRBV12-4 and TRBJ2-2; TCRdb selects TRBD2, and the lack of DNA leaves this call unchecked. The CDR3 is 17 amino acids. CDR3 protein: CASSLVLFGGGGGELFF.

By frequency, this clonotype is medium-sized (0.01 to 0.1%). The V gene is TRBV19, the J gene TRBJ2-5; lacking DNA, the TRBD2 call made by TCRdb goes unchecked. Germline CDR1 and CDR2: LNHDA and SQIVND (reference sequence). The length of the CDR3 is 14 residues. The CDR3 sequence is CASSIASGIETQYF. Full variable domain (outside the CDR3, taken from reference TRBV19 and TRBJ2-5): DGGITQSPKYLFRKEGQNVTLSCEQNLNHDAMYWYRQDPGQGLRLIYYSQIVNDFQKGDIAEGYSVSREKKESFPLTVTSAQKNPTAFYLCASSIASGIETQYFGPGTRLLVL.

CDR3 in amino acids: CASTQGTEAFF. The gene calls are TRBV19 and TRBJ1-1; TCRdb reports TRBD1, a call that lacks DNA to check it against. Germline lookup yields CDR1 LNHDA and CDR2 SQIVND (reference sequence). The CDR3 contains 11 residues.

This clonotype is labeled medium-sized (0.01 to 0.1%) based on frequency. The chain's CDR3 is CASSPPSGGAYEQYF. The V and J genes are TRBV13 and TRBJ2-7; TCRdb proposes TRBD2, but this gene call is untestable without DNA. Germline V CDR1 and CDR2: PRHDT, FYEKMQ (reference sequence). The CDR3 covers 15 residues.

The V call is TRBV20-1, the J call TRBJ2-1; the D call from TCRdb, TRBD2, cannot be confirmed without DNA. The germline V gene encodes CDR1 DFQATT and CDR2 SNEGSKA (reference sequence). There are 18 residues in the CDR3. The CDR3 loop reads CSARSQSGTSGGYNEQFF.

This clonotype is identified as medium-sized (0.01 to 0.1%) from frequency. The V and J genes are TRBV30 and TRBJ2-1; TCRdb designates TRBD2, a call that cannot be tested without DNA. CDR1 GTSNPN and CDR2 SVGIG come from the germline V gene (reference sequence). The CDR3 has 14 residues. CDR3 in amino acids: CACLRLVSYNEQFF.

The V call is TRBV6-5, the J call TRBJ2-5; TCRdb's D call of TRBD1 is untestable without DNA. Germline V lookup: CDR1 MNHEY, CDR2 SVGAGI. The CDR3 spans 16 residues. The CDR3 is CASSYFTSTGLETQYF.

The rearrangement links TRBV6-1 to TRBJ1-1; absent DNA, TCRdb's TRBD1 call cannot be checked. The germline V gene encodes CDR1 MNHNS and CDR2 SASEGT. The CDR3 runs 14 residues. CDR3: CASSLGQFRTEAFF.

This rearrangement joins TRBV7-2 to TRBJ1-6; TCRdb proposes TRBD1, but this gene call is untestable without DNA. The CDR3 is made up of 14 amino acids. Germline CDR1 SGHTA, CDR2 FQGNSA. The CDR3 spells CASSRDSDNSPLHF.

Its frequency marks this clonotype as medium-sized. This chain uses TRBV6-5 with TRBJ2-3. Germline CDR1 reads MNHEY; CDR2 reads SVGAGI. The length of the CDR3 is 13 residues. The CDR3 reads CASSYSTGDTQYF.

The chain couples TRBV5-6 to TRBJ2-1. The CDR3 consists of 15 residues. CDR1 and CDR2 (germline): SGHDT, YYEEEE. This CDR3 reads CASSLNGQFYNEQFF.

This clonotype ranks as medium-sized in terms of frequency. The rearrangement joins TRBV27 to TRBJ1-6; TCRdb calls TRBD1, which cannot be checked without DNA. This CDR3 has 15 residues. Looked up from germline, CDR1 is MNHEY and CDR2 is SMNVEV (reference sequence). The CDR3: CASSSRGVNNSPLHF.

The genes are TRBV18 and TRBJ2-7; TCRdb's D gene call, TRBD2, goes unchecked for lack of DNA. This CDR3 has 15 residues. CDR1 and CDR2 from the germline V gene are KGHSH and LQKENI. This CDR3 is CASSPAGGLSYEQYF.

The CDR3 is CASSQSPGGAYEQYF. This chain joins TRBV4-1 and TRBJ2-7; the TCRdb D gene call, TRBD1, has no DNA to confirm it. The CDR3 has 15 residues. From germline, CDR1 is MGHRA and CDR2 YSYEKL.

The rearrangement joins TRBV7-9 to TRBJ1-2; the D call of TRBD1 rests on TCRdb alone, since no DNA is present to check it. The CDR3 contains 14 residues. Germline V gene sequence: CDR1 SEHNR, CDR2 FQNEAQ (reference sequence). The CDR3 sequence is CASRRQGMGYGYTF. The full variable domain, its missing parts supplied by reference TRBV7-9 and TRBJ1-2, is DTGVSQNPRHKITKRGQNVTFRCDPISEHNRLYWYRQTLGQGPEFLTYFQNEAQLEKSRLLSDRFSAERPKGSFSTLEIQRTEQGDSAMYLCASRRQGMGYGYTFGSGTRLTVV.

Its frequency marks this clonotype as medium-sized (0.01 to 0.1%). The chain couples TRBV6-5 to TRBJ1-2. CDR3 length: 12 residues. Germline-derived CDR1 and CDR2 are MNHEY and SVGAGI. This chain's CDR3 is CASSYSGYGYTF.

The genes are TRBV18 and TRBJ2-5. Germline CDR1 KGHSH, CDR2 LQKENI. The CDR3 is 14 residues long. CDR3 amino acids: CASSPLLDQETQYF.

This sequence joins TRBV28 and TRBJ2-2; TCRdb indicates TRBD1, and absent DNA this call remains unverified. Germline V gene lookup returns CDR1 MDHEN and CDR2 SYDVKM. CDR3 length equals 13 residues. The CDR3 reads CASRTGNTGELFF. The full variable domain, completed using reference TRBV28 and TRBJ2-2, is DVKVTQSSRYLVKRTGEKVFLECVQDMDHENMFWYRQDPGLGLRLIYFSYDVKMKEKGDIPEGYSVSREKKERFSLILESASTNQTSMYLCASRTGNTGELFFGEGSRLTVL.

The rearrangement uses TRBV28 and TRBJ2-2; TCRdb's D call, TRBD2, is unchecked because there is no DNA. Germline V CDR1 and CDR2: MDHEN, SYDVKM. The CDR3 contains 15 residues. This CDR3 reads CASSIWTSGTGELFF.